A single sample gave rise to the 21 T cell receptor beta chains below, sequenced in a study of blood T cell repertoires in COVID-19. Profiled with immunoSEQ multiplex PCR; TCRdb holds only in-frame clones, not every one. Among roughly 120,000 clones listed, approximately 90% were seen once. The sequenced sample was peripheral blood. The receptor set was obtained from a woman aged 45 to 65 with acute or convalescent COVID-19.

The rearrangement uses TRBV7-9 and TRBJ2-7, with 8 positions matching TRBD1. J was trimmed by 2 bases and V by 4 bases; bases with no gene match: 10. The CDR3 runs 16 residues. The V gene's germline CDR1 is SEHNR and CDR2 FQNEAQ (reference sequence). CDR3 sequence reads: CASSSPPGGLPYEQYF. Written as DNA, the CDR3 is TGTGCCAGCAGCTCACCGCCAGGGGGCCTCCCCTACGAGCAGTACTTC.

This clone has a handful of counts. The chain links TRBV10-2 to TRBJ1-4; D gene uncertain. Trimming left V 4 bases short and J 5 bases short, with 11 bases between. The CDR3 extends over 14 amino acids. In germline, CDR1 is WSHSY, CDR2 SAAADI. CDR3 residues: CASSVSSLNEKLFF. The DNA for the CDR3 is TGCGCCAGCAGTGTTAGCAGCCTCAATGAAAAACTGTTTTTT.

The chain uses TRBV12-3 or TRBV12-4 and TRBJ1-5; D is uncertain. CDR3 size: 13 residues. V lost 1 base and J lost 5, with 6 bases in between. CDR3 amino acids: CASSLDSDQPQHF. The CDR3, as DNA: TGTGCCAGCAGTTTAGACTCCGATCAGCCCCAGCATTTT.

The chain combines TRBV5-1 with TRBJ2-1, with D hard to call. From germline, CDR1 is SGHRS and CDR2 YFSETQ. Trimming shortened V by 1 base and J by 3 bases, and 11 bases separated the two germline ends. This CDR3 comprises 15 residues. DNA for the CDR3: TGCGCCAGCAGCTTGATGACTGACCGCTACAATGAGCAGTTCTTC. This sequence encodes CASSLMTDRYNEQFF.

The CDR3 spells CASSLVWGDGNTIYF. The CDR3 nucleotides are TGTGCCAGCAGCTTAGTATGGGGGGACGGAAACACCATATATTTT. The V and J genes are TRBV7-2 and TRBJ1-3; possibly TRBD1 for D (5 bases). Per germline, CDR1 SGHTA and CDR2 FQGNSA. The CDR3 spans 15 residues. V was cut by 1 base and J by 4 bases, with 11 bases left in between.

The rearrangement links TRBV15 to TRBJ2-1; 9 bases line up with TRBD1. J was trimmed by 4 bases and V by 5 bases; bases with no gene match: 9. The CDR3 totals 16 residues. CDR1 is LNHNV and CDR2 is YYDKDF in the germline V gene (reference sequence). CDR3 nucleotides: TGTGCCACCAGCGGCCGGGACAGGGAACTTTACAATGAGCAGTTCTTC. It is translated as CATSGRDRELYNEQFF.

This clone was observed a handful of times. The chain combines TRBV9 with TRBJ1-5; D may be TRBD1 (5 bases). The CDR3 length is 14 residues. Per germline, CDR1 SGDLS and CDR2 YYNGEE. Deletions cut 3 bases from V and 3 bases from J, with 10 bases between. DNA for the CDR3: TGTGCCAGCAGCGAGGGGTTTATCAATCAGCCCCAGCATTTT. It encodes CASSEGFINQPQHF.

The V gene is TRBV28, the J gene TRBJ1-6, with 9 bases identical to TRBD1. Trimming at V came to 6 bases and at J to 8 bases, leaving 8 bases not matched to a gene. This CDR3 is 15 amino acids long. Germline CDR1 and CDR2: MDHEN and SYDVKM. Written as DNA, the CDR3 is TGTGCCAGCAGCCACAGGGGGCGTTTTGATTCACCCCTCCACTTT. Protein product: CASSHRGRFDSPLHF.

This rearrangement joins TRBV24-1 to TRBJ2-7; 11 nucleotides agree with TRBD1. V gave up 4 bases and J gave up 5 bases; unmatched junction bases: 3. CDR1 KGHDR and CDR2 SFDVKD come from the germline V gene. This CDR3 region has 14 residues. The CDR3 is CATSDPGQGDEQYF. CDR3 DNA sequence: TGTGCCACCAGTGACCCGGGACAGGGGGACGAGCAGTACTTC.

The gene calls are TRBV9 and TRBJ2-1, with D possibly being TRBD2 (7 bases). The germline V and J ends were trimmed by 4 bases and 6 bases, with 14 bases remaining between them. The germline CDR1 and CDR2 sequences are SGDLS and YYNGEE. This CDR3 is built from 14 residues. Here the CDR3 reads CASSLLGGRNEQFF. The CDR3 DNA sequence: TGTGCCAGCAGCCTCCTGGGGGGGCGCAATGAGCAGTTCTTC.

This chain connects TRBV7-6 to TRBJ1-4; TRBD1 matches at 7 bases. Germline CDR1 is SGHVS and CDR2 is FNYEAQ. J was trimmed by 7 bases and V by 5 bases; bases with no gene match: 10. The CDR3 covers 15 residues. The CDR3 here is CASSVTQGIGEKLFF. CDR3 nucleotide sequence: TGTGCCAGCAGCGTAACACAGGGGATCGGTGAAAAACTGTTTTTT. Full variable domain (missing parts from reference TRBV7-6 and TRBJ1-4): GAGVSQSPRYKVTKRGQDVALRCDPISGHVSLYWYRQALGQGPEFLTYFNYEAQQDKSGLPNDRFSAERPEGSISTLTIQRTEQRDSAMYRCASSVTQGIGEKLFFGSGTQLSVL.

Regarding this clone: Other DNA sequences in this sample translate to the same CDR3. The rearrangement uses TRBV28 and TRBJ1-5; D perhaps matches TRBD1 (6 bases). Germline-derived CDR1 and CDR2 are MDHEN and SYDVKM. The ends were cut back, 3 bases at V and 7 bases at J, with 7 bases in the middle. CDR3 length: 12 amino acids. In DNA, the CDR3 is TGTGCCAGCAGTTTCAGGGGACAGCCCCAGCATTTT. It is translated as CASSFRGQPQHF.

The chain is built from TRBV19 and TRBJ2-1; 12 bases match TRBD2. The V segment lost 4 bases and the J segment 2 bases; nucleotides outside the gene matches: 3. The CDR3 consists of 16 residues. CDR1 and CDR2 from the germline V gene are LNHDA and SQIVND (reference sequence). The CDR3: CASSKGLAGTYNEQFF. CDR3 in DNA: TGTGCCAGTAGTAAGGGACTAGCGGGTACCTACAATGAGCAGTTCTTC.

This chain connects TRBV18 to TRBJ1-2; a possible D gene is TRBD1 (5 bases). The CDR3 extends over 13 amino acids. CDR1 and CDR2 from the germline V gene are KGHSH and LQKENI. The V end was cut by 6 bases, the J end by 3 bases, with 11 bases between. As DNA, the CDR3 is TGTGCCAGCTCCCCGGGCAGGGACTATGGCTACACCTTC. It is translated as CASSPGRDYGYTF. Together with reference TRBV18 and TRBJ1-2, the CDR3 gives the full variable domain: NAGVMQNPRHLVRRRGQEARLRCSPMKGHSHVYWYRQLPEEGLKFMVYLQKENIIDESGMPKERFSAEFPKEGPSILRIQQVVRGDSAAYFCASSPGRDYGYTFGSGTRLTVV.

Here the CDR3 reads CASRTKGGRTEAFF. The CDR3, as DNA: TGTGCCAGCAGAACTAAGGGAGGACGAACTGAAGCTTTCTTT. V gene TRBV7-9 combines with J gene TRBJ1-1, with D unresolved. The germline V and J ends were trimmed by 6 bases and 5 bases, with 16 bases remaining between them. CDR1 is SEHNR, CDR2 FQNEAQ, per germline (reference sequence). The CDR3 runs 14 residues.

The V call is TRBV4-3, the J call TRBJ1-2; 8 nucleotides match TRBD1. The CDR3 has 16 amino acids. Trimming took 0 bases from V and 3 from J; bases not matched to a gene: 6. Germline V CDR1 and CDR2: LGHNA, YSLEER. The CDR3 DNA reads TGCGCCAGCAGCCAAGATCGAGCAGGGGGCGACTATGGCTACACCTTC. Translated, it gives CASSQDRAGGDYGYTF.

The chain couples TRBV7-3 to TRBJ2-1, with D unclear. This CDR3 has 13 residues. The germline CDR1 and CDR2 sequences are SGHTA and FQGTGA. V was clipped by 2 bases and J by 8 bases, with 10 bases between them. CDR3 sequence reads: CASSLDFADEQFF. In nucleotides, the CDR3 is TGTGCCAGCAGCTTAGATTTTGCGGATGAGCAGTTCTTC.

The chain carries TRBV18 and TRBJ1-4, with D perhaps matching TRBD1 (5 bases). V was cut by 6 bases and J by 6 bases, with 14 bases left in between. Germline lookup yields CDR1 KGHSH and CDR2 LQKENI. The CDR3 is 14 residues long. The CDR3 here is CASSEGAVDEKLFF. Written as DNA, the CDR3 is TGTGCCAGCTCTGAAGGGGCGGTTGATGAAAAACTGTTTTTT.

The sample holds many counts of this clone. The CDR3 here is CATSDVQGKQYF. CDR3 DNA sequence: TGTGCCACCAGTGATGTACAGGGGAAGCAGTACTTC. The chain recombines TRBV24-1 with TRBJ2-7; TRBD1 matches at 7 bases. The germline V gene encodes CDR1 KGHDR and CDR2 SFDVKD. After removal of 3 bases from V and 8 bases from J, the junction contained 3 bases not matched to a gene. The CDR3 runs to 12 residues.

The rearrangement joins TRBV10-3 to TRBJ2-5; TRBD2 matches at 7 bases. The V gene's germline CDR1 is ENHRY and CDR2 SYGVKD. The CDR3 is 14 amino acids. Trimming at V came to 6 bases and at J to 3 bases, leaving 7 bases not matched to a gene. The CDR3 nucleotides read TGTGCCATCAGCCCCGGGACTACTAAAGAGACCCAGTACTTC. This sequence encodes CAISPGTTKETQYF.

The CDR3 nucleotides are TGTGCCAGCTCACCAATGCGGGACCCTAGCAATCAGCCCCAGCATTTT. This codes for CASSPMRDPSNQPQHF. The chain uses TRBV18 and TRBJ1-5; possibly TRBD1 for D (5 bases). The CDR3 sequence is 16 residues long. V was trimmed by 2 bases and J by 0 bases, leaving 11 bases between them. CDR1 and CDR2 (germline): KGHSH, LQKENI. Looking up the rest from reference TRBV18 and TRBJ1-5 gives the full variable domain: NAGVMQNPRHLVRRRGQEARLRCSPMKGHSHVYWYRQLPEEGLKFMVYLQKENIIDESGMPKERFSAEFPKEGPSILRIQQVVRGDSAAYFCASSPMRDPSNQPQHFGDGTRLSIL.